Presented here are 29 T cell receptor beta chains from one specimen sequenced in a study of control samples from healthy donors and cancer patients. Sequencing was performed with immunoSEQ multiplex PCR; in TCRdb, only in-frame clones are kept and a portion is missing. The table records 170,000 or so clones, over 85% of them present only once. The material sequenced was blood. The source of these receptors is a man between 18 and 35 years old in good health.

This clone has more than one count but fewer than ten. This rearrangement joins TRBV18 to TRBJ1-1; D remains unclear. The ends were cut back, 5 bases at V and 1 base at J, with 14 bases in the middle. Looked up from germline, CDR1 is KGHSH and CDR2 is LQKENI. There are 15 residues in the CDR3. CDR3 in amino acids: CASSETISGNTEAFF. The DNA for the CDR3 is TGTGCCAGCTCAGAGACGATTTCGGGGAACACTGAAGCTTTCTTT.

The V gene is TRBV18, the J gene TRBJ1-6; 8 bases align to TRBD1. J lost 10 bases, V lost 2 bases, and 4 bases had no gene match. Looked up from germline, CDR1 is KGHSH and CDR2 is LQKENI. The CDR3 totals 14 residues. The CDR3 here is CASSPSDRVSPLHF. The CDR3 DNA reads as TGTGCCAGCTCACCATCGGACAGGGTCTCACCCCTCCACTTT. Variable domain in full (rest from reference TRBV18 and TRBJ1-6): NAGVMQNPRHLVRRRGQEARLRCSPMKGHSHVYWYRQLPEEGLKFMVYLQKENIIDESGMPKERFSAEFPKEGPSILRIQQVVRGDSAAYFCASSPSDRVSPLHFGNGTRLTVT.

The J gene is TRBJ2-2, the V gene TRBV7-3; 8 positions agree with TRBD2. This CDR3 comprises 16 residues. V shed 4 bases and J 4 bases; nucleotides not matched to a gene: 8. Germline V lookup: CDR1 SGHTA, CDR2 FQGTGA. The CDR3 DNA reads TGTGCCAGCAGCTCACAGACTAGCGCATCCACCGGGGAGCTGTTTTTT. This translates into CASSSQTSASTGELFF. The entire variable domain, with the rest obtained from reference TRBV7-3 and TRBJ2-2, is as follows: GAGVSQTPSNKVTEKGKYVELRCDPISGHTALYWYRQSLGQGPEFLIYFQGTGAADDSGLPNDRFFAVRPEGSVSTLKIQRTERGDSAVYLCASSSQTSASTGELFFGEGSRLTVL.

This chain links TRBV11-2 with TRBJ2-5, with D hard to call. Trimming cost V 5 bases and J 2 bases, with 12 bases left between them. The CDR3 extends over 14 amino acids. Germline CDR1 and CDR2: SGHAT and FQNNGV. The CDR3 DNA is TGTGCCAGCAGCATAAGGGAAACTCAAGAGACCCAGTACTTC. It specifies CASSIRETQETQYF.

In DNA, the CDR3 is TGTGCCCTGCAGGAATTTCCAAATTCACCCCTCCACTTT. Amino acids: CALQEFPNSPLHF. The chain joins TRBV2 to TRBJ1-6, with no clear D. CDR3 length: 13 amino acids. V gave up 11 bases and J gave up 7 bases, with 15 bases separating them. Per germline, CDR1 SNHLY and CDR2 FYNNEI. The variable domain in full, completed from reference TRBV2 and TRBJ1-6, reads EPEVTQTPSHQVTQMGQEVILRCVPISNHLYFYWYRQILGQKVEFLVSFYNNEISEKSEIFDDQFSVERPDGSNFTLKIRSTKLEDSAMYFCALQEFPNSPLHFGNGTRLTVT.

The rearrangement uses TRBV7-3 and TRBJ2-3, with D hard to call. With 5 bases removed from V and 2 bases from J, the gap between germline ends came to 5 bases. CDR3 length: 12 amino acids. CDR1 SGHTA and CDR2 FQGTGA come from the germline V gene. The CDR3 region has the DNA TGTGCCAGCAGCCAGATCACAGATACGCAGTATTTT. Its translation is CASSQITDTQYF.

The chain combines TRBV18 with TRBJ1-2; 9 bases line up with TRBD1. The length of the CDR3 is 15 residues. Germline CDR1 and CDR2: KGHSH and LQKENI. Unmatched junction bases numbered 7, after V lost 0 bases and J lost 8 bases. CDR3 sequence reads: CASSPPTGGTGGYTF. CDR3 bases: TGTGCCAGCTCACCACCGACAGGGGGGACCGGAGGCTACACCTTC.

This clone was seen once. This chain joins TRBV2 and TRBJ2-1, with unresolved D. This CDR3 region has 11 residues. V was trimmed by 2 bases and J by 8 bases, leaving 4 bases between them. Germline V gives CDR1 SNHLY, CDR2 FYNNEI. The CDR3 loop is CASSEIDEQFF. The CDR3 nucleotides read TGTGCCAGCAGTGAAATCGATGAGCAGTTCTTC. The full variable domain, completed using reference TRBV2 and TRBJ2-1, is EPEVTQTPSHQVTQMGQEVILRCVPISNHLYFYWYRQILGQKVEFLVSFYNNEISEKSEIFDDQFSVERPDGSNFTLKIRSTKLEDSAMYFCASSEIDEQFFGPGTRLTVL.

The chain employs TRBV18 and TRBJ2-4; unclear D gene. Deletions cut 3 bases from V and 7 bases from J, with 16 bases between. CDR1 is KGHSH and CDR2 is LQKENI in the germline V gene. This CDR3 is 15 amino acids long. CDR3 sequence reads: CASSPSGPMDNIQYF. In nucleotides, the CDR3 is TGTGCCAGCTCACCTTCCGGCCCTATGGACAACATTCAGTACTTC.

This sequence joins TRBV29-1 and TRBJ1-2, with 7 positions matching TRBD1. The CDR3 has 12 residues. The trim removed 6 bases at V and 6 bases at J, leaving 7 bases unmatched. Looked up from germline, CDR1 is SQVTM and CDR2 is ANQGSEA. This chain's CDR3 is CSVDRQGDGYTF. The CDR3 DNA follows: TGCAGCGTGGACCGACAGGGAGATGGCTACACCTTC.

The rearrangement joins TRBV18 to TRBJ1-4, with TRBD1 matching over 10 bases. Germline lookup yields CDR1 KGHSH and CDR2 LQKENI. The CDR3 runs 17 residues. After removal of 1 base from V and 6 bases from J, the junction contained 8 bases not matched to a gene. CDR3 amino acids: CASSPRIGTGVDEKLFF. As DNA, the CDR3 is TGTGCCAGCTCACCACGCATCGGGACAGGGGTGGATGAAAAACTGTTTTTT.

The chain has TRBV30 and TRBJ2-3, with D perhaps matching TRBD1 or TRBD2 (6 bases each). Germline values: CDR1 GTSNPN, CDR2 SVGIG (reference sequence). This CDR3 comprises 17 residues. V was shortened by 5 bases and J by 0 bases, with 21 bases between the two germline ends. The CDR3 sequence is CAWAPGGQGSSTDTQYF. In nucleotides, the CDR3 is TGTGCCTGGGCCCCTGGGGGGCAAGGGAGTAGCACAGATACGCAGTATTTT.

This clone was picked up a small number of times. The V gene is TRBV2, the J gene TRBJ1-2; 9 nucleotides agree with TRBD1. The junction had 6 bases not matched to a gene; V was cut back by 3 bases and J by 7 bases. Germline values: CDR1 SNHLY, CDR2 FYNNEI. There are 14 residues in the CDR3. CDR3 sequence: CASSDLQGAGGYTF. The CDR3 DNA sequence: TGTGCCAGCAGTGATCTACAGGGGGCCGGTGGCTACACCTTC.

The chain is built from TRBV9 and TRBJ1-5; 11 nucleotides align to TRBD1. Trimming cost V 4 bases and J 2 bases; bases outside gene matches: 5. Germline V gene sequence: CDR1 SGDLS, CDR2 YYNGEE. The CDR3 totals 16 residues. CDR3 coding DNA: TGTGCCAGCAGCTTAGGACAGGGGGCGGGCAATCAGCCCCAGCATTTT. Its protein product is CASSLGQGAGNQPQHF.

This clone was picked up one time. The rearrangement links TRBV6-6 to TRBJ1-5, with D unresolved. The CDR3 has 15 residues. V was trimmed by 3 bases and J by 0 bases, leaving 9 bases between them. Per the germline V gene, CDR1 is MNHNY and CDR2 is SVGAGI (reference sequence). The CDR3 sequence is CASSYSDYSNQPQHF. CDR3 in DNA: TGTGCCAGCAGTTATTCAGATTATAGCAATCAGCCCCAGCATTTT.

This chain connects TRBV5-1 to TRBJ2-7; D is perhaps TRBD1 (6 bases). The length of the CDR3 is 14 residues. Germline CDR1 reads SGHRS; CDR2 reads YFSETQ. V was shortened by 2 bases and J by 7 bases, with 16 bases between the two germline ends. The CDR3 loop reads CASSFWTVPSEQYF. DNA of the CDR3: TGCGCCAGCAGCTTCTGGACAGTCCCCTCGGAGCAGTACTTC.

This clone was seen only once. The rearrangement joins TRBV2 to TRBJ2-3, with D possibly matching TRBD1 (6 bases). CDR1 and CDR2 from the germline V gene are SNHLY and FYNNEI. This CDR3 spans 15 amino acids. Between the trimmed V and J ends, which lost 6 bases and 0 bases, there was a span of 13 bases. The CDR3 protein is CASSAQGFSTDTQYF. CDR3 nucleotides: TGTGCCAGCAGCGCACAGGGATTCAGCACAGATACGCAGTATTTT.

This chain connects TRBV3-1 (or the pseudogene TRBV3-2) to TRBJ1-2; 7 nucleotides match TRBD1. The CDR3 sequence is 16 residues long. The germline V gene has CDR1 LGHDT and CDR2 YNNKEL (reference sequence). J was trimmed by 3 bases and V by 1 base; bases with no gene match: 8. The CDR3 nucleotides are TGTGCCAGCAGCCAAGCGACAGGGATGGCGCACTATGGCTACACCTTC. Translation gives CASSQATGMAHYGYTF.

The chain combines TRBV19 with TRBJ1-4; D gene ambiguous. Germline assignment: CDR1 LNHDA and CDR2 SQIVND (reference sequence). The CDR3 has 14 amino acids. The V and J ends lost 1 base and 7 bases respectively, with 10 bases between them. The CDR3 region is CASSIGGVGEKLFF. In DNA, the CDR3 is TGTGCCAGTAGTATAGGAGGAGTTGGTGAAAAACTGTTTTTT. Full variable domain (remainder filled in from reference TRBV19 and TRBJ1-4): DGGITQSPKYLFRKEGQNVTLSCEQNLNHDAMYWYRQDPGQGLRLIYYSQIVNDFQKGDIAEGYSVSREKKESFPLTVTSAQKNPTAFYLCASSIGGVGEKLFFGSGTQLSVL.

This chain links TRBV28 with TRBJ2-7; the D gene could be TRBD1 or TRBD2 (5 bases each). From germline, CDR1 is MDHEN and CDR2 SYDVKM. The CDR3 is 15 amino acids. Trimming removed 5 bases from V and 7 bases from J, with 21 bases in between. The CDR3 DNA sequence: TGTGCCAGCAGTCTACACCGGGACGCTGCTTGGGAGCAGTACTTC. Its protein is CASSLHRDAAWEQYF.

V usage is TRBV28 and J usage is TRBJ1-5; 8 bases are a match to TRBD1. With 10 bases clipped from V and 1 base from J, the junction kept 9 bases outside the gene matches. Germline-derived CDR1 and CDR2 are MDHEN and SYDVKM. This CDR3 spans 15 amino acids. CDR3 loop: CATVGQGLSNQPQHF. CDR3 bases: TGTGCCACTGTCGGACAGGGTTTAAGCAATCAGCCCCAGCATTTT. The complete variable domain, with remaining parts taken from reference TRBV28 and TRBJ1-5, reads DVKVTQSSRYLVKRTGEKVFLECVQDMDHENMFWYRQDPGLGLRLIYFSYDVKMKEKGDIPEGYSVSREKKERFSLILESASTNQTSMYLCATVGQGLSNQPQHFGDGTRLSIL.

The rearrangement uses TRBV19 and TRBJ2-3; 7 bases are shared with TRBD1. This CDR3 contains 17 residues. V lost 5 bases and J lost 2; bases outside the gene matches: 13. Germline values: CDR1 LNHDA, CDR2 SQIVND (reference sequence). The CDR3 region has the DNA TGTGCCAGTAGTCGACAGCCGACAGGGCATCCCACAGATACGCAGTATTTT. It encodes CASSRQPTGHPTDTQYF.

This chain joins TRBV5-4 and TRBJ2-1; D is unclear. Per germline, CDR1 SGHNT and CDR2 YYREEE (reference sequence). This CDR3 region has 11 residues. V lost 0 bases to trimming and J lost 8 bases, with 3 bases between them. The CDR3 loop is CASSLGYEQFF. CDR3 coding DNA: TGTGCCAGCAGCTTGGGGTATGAGCAGTTCTTC. Supplemented by reference TRBV5-4 and TRBJ2-1, the full variable domain reads ETGVTQSPTHLIKTRGQQVTLRCSSQSGHNTVSWYQQALGQGPQFIFQYYREEENGRGNFPPRFSGLQFPNYSSELNVNALELDDSALYLCASSLGYEQFFGPGTRLTVL.

The chain combines TRBV5-1 with TRBJ2-3; 9 positions agree with TRBD2. The J segment lost 1 base and the V segment lost 4 bases, leaving 10 bases of the junction unmatched. Germline-derived CDR1 and CDR2 are SGHRS and YFSETQ. The CDR3 loop spans 17 amino acids. The CDR3 coding sequence is TGCGCCAGCAGCAGAACAACGGGACTAGCCGGCACAGATACGCAGTATTTT. Translating it yields CASSRTTGLAGTDTQYF.

The rearrangement uses TRBV24-1 and TRBJ2-2, with TRBD1 matching 7 bases. The CDR3 extends over 17 amino acids. Germline V lookup: CDR1 KGHDR, CDR2 SFDVKD. J was trimmed by 3 bases and V by 4 bases; bases with no gene match: 10. CDR3 nucleotides: TGTGCCACCAGTGACCCCGCAGGGGGTTCGGACACCGGGGAGCTGTTTTTT. Amino acid sequence: CATSDPAGGSDTGELFF.

The chain recombines TRBV11-2 with TRBJ2-3; D unclear. The germline CDR1 and CDR2 sequences are SGHAT and FQNNGV. This CDR3 has 14 residues. Trimming took 1 base from V and 5 from J, leaving 10 bases between them. CDR3 protein: CASSLGNLQDTQYF. In DNA, the CDR3 is TGTGCCAGCAGCTTAGGAAATCTCCAAGATACGCAGTATTTT. The full variable domain, rest sourced from reference TRBV11-2 and TRBJ2-3, is EAGVAQSPRYKIIEKRQSVAFWCNPISGHATLYWYQQILGQGPKLLIQFQNNGVVDDSQLPKDRFSAERLKGVDSTLKIQPAKLEDSAVYLCASSLGNLQDTQYFGPGTRLTVL.

The rearrangement uses TRBV5-1 and TRBJ1-2; tentatively, D is TRBD1 (6 bases). Germline CDR1 and CDR2: SGHRS and YFSETQ. The CDR3 is made up of 13 amino acids. Trimming removed 2 bases from V and 3 bases from J, with 8 bases in between. CDR3 amino acids: CASSLGGDYGYTF. In DNA, the CDR3 is TGCGCCAGCAGCTTAGGGGGGGACTATGGCTACACCTTC.

V usage is TRBV6-5 and J usage is TRBJ2-3; TRBD2 matches 11 bases. Germline V CDR1 and CDR2: MNHEY, SVGAGI. The length of the CDR3 is 16 residues. Unmatched junction bases numbered 6, after V lost 3 bases and J lost 4 bases. This chain's CDR3 is CASSYLAGGGADTQYF. The CDR3 DNA reads as TGTGCCAGCAGTTATTTAGCGGGGGGGGGCGCAGATACGCAGTATTTT.

The V gene is TRBV11-2, the J gene TRBJ2-7, with D unresolved. The germline CDR1 and CDR2 sequences are SGHAT and FQNNGV. CDR3 length: 13 amino acids. V lost 5 bases to trimming and J lost 0 bases, with 8 bases between them. The chain's CDR3 is CASSQSFSYEQYF. For the CDR3, the DNA is TGTGCCAGCAGCCAAAGCTTCTCCTACGAGCAGTACTTC.